The rows below give T cell receptor beta chains drawn from one sample of a study of CXCR3-negative and CXCR3-positive naive CD8 T cells. No DNA is given; TCRdb re-called the 5' RACE reads and lists each CDR3 protein once. This sample's clone table lists 100,000 to 150,000 distinct CDR3 sequences. Source material: naive CXCR3- CD8+ T cells from blood. The origin of the receptors is a human donor in good health. Some clones in this sample may be carry-over from other donors' samples. The CDR3 runs from the conserved cysteine through the conserved F or W.

TRBV18	TRBJ2-2	CATLGQGQNTGELFF
TRBV19	TRBJ2-6	CASKTGTGANVLTF
TRBV5-1	TRBJ2-1	CASSLHSGGRYNEQFF
TRBV3-1	TRBJ2-1	CASSQDLRDNEQFF
TRBV29-1	TRBJ2-1	CSTERENYNEQFF
TRBV27	TRBJ2-3	CASSEGSTDTQYF
TRBV7-9	TRBJ2-1	CASSPSGLLGHEQFF
TRBV29-1	TRBJ2-7	CSVDRMGEQYF
TRBV27	TRBJ2-1	CASTSGGSYNEQFF
TRBV29-1	TRBJ2-7	CSVEDGLAGAGEQYF
TRBV11-2	TRBJ2-1	CASSLGGLAAYNEQFF
TRBV14	TRBJ2-1	CASSQETAGGPGGEQFF
TRBV7-3	TRBJ2-3	CASSSSGGGTDTQYF
TRBV29-1	TRBJ2-7	CSVEEGGTASYEQYF
TRBV29-1	TRBJ2-3	CSVLGQTSTDTQYF
TRBV5-4	TRBJ2-2	CASSPRGGGELFF
TRBV28	TRBJ1-3	CASSLSGGISGNTIYF
TRBV27	TRBJ1-1	CASSFSSPNTEAFF
TRBV29-1	TRBJ2-7	CSVQDRASYEQYF
TRBV29-1	TRBJ2-7	CSVEGDGTVSYEQYF
TRBV27	TRBJ2-7	CASSLWQGSEQYF